The subject of this entry is one T cell receptor beta chain. Its antigen remains unidentified. These data belong to a study of cytotoxic CD8 clonotypes in ibrutinib-treated CLL. As for the study in general: The patient breakdown showed roughly ten relapsed/refractory and approximately 15 treatment-naive cases, with under 18 IGHV unmutated. Response material was collected after a median around 12 months of treatment, range 6 to 36.

TCRdb keeps only in-frame clones here, not all; method: immunoSEQ multiplex PCR. The data show fewer than 45,000 clones, roughly 50% seen once. CDR1 is SGHNT, CDR2 YYREEE, per germline (reference sequence). The CDR3 is made up of 16 amino acids. Trimming at V came to 5 bases and at J to 3 bases, leaving 8 bases not matched to a gene. Study observations and caveats: Shared public clonotypes were rare, and on treatment they either got smaller or stayed the same. While tracking circulating CD8+ T-cell counts, baseline clonality exceeded that of age-matched healthy donors.

The J gene is TRBJ1-1, the V gene TRBV5-4; TRBD1 agrees at 12 bases. The sequences come from PBMCs, collected before ibrutinib treatment. This sequence originates from a human donor with chronic lymphocytic leukemia. The CDR3 loop reads CASRSGTGGWDTEAFF. The CDR3 DNA is TGTGCCAGCAGAAGCGGGACAGGGGGCTGGGACACTGAAGCTTTCTTT.